This T cell receptor beta chain is from a study of regulatory T cells in long-lasting Graves disease. CDR3 regions were amplified by Arm-PCR using iRepertoire HTBI primers to build TCR beta libraries. One entry per CDR3 protein results from TCRdb running MiXCR on the multiplex PCR reads. Seen here are about 240,000 distinct CDR3 sequences, around 20% observed once, and the top ten hold roughly 13%. Notes on this clonotype: The antigen is undetermined. A far larger clone is only one base removed, so a read error is likely.

Germline CDR1 is LGHNA and CDR2 is YNFKEQ. V shed 4 bases and J 3 bases; nucleotides not matched to a gene: 1. The CDR3 loop spans 15 amino acids. The study's findings and limits: More public clonotypes were shared by persistent patients (approximately 3,000) than by new patients (approximately 1,000). Persistent Graves' disease cases displayed lower TCR diversity than newly diagnosed ones. Persistent disease showed a preference for TRBV28, TRBJ1-2 and TRBJ2-5.

Indicated time point: newly diagnosed GD, antithyroid drugs for less than 3 months. The TCR library was made from RNA extracted from PBMCs. The source material was peripheral blood mononuclear cells (PBMCs), sampled at new diagnosis, from a patient treated with antithyroid drugs. This TCR came from a female donor with Graves disease. The chain recombines TRBV4-2 with TRBJ2-1; 12 bases are shared with TRBD2. The CDR3, as DNA: TGTGCCAGCAGCCCTAGCGGGAGGGACTACAATGAGCAGTTCTTC. This gives the protein CASSPSGRDYNEQFF.